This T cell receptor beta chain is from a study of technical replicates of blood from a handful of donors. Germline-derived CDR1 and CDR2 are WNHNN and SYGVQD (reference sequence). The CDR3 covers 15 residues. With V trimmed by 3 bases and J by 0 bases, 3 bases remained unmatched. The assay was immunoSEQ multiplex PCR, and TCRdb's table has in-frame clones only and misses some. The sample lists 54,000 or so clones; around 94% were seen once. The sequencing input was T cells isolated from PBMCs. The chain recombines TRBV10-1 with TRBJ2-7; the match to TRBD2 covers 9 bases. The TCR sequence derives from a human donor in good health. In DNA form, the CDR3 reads TGCGCCAGCAGTGACTGGACTAGCGACTCCTACGAGCAGTACTTC. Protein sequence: CASSDWTSDSYEQYF.